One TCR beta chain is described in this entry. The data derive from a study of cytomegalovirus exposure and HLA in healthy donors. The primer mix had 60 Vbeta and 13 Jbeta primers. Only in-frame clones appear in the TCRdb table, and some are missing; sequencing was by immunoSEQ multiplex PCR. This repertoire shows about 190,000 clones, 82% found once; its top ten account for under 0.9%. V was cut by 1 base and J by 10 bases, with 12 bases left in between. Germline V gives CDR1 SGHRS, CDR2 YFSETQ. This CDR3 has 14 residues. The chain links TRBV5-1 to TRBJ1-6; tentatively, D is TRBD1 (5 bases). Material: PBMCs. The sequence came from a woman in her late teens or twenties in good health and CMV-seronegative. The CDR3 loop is CASSLPRVGSPLHF. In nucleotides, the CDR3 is TGCGCCAGCAGCTTGCCCAGGGTCGGCTCACCCCTCCACTTT. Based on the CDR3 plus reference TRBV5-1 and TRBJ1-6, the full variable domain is KAGVTQTPRYLIKTRGQQVTLSCSPISGHRSVSWYQQTPGQGLQFLFEYFSETQRNKGNFPGRFSGRQFSNSRSEMNVSTLELGDSALYLCASSLPRVGSPLHFGNGTRLTVT.